These 10 T cell receptor beta chains were all obtained from the same sample, sequenced in a study of shared clonotypes between healthy human individuals. Data came from immunoSEQ multiplex PCR; TCRdb stores just in-frame clones and leaves some out. The sample yields about 380,000 clones, around 96% seen once. Sequencing was done on a sample of memory CD8+ T cells sorted from blood. Indicated subset: CD45RO+ cells pooled with CCR7-negative TemRA cells. The origin of the receptors is a man aged 25 to 40 in good health.

This chain uses TRBV28 with TRBJ2-7, with a tentative D call TRBD2 (6 bases). Germline loops: CDR1 MDHEN, CDR2 SYDVKM. V was pared by 4 bases and J by 6 bases, with 13 bases between. CDR3 length: 13 amino acids. The CDR3 DNA sequence: TGTGCCAGCAGTTGGGTCGGGAGTGCCGAGCAGTACTTC. Its protein is CASSWVGSAEQYF.

A single count supports this clone. The rearrangement joins TRBV5-4 to TRBJ2-2; a possible D gene is TRBD2 (5 bases). Trimming cost V 1 base and J 0 bases, with 13 bases left between them. Germline loops: CDR1 SGHNT, CDR2 YYREEE (reference sequence). CDR3 size: 17 residues. This CDR3 reads CASSLRPGEPNTGELFF. In nucleotides, the CDR3 is TGTGCCAGCAGCTTGAGGCCCGGGGAGCCGAACACCGGGGAGCTGTTTTTT.

The rearrangement uses TRBV10-3 and TRBJ1-5; D possibly corresponds to TRBD1 (5 bases). Germline CDR1 reads ENHRY; CDR2 reads SYGVKD. The CDR3 totals 14 residues. V was trimmed by 9 bases and J by 2 bases, leaving 14 bases between them. CDR3 bases: TGTGCCATAAAGAATGGGGGGGGCAATCAGCCCCAGCATTTT. Translated, it gives CAIKNGGGNQPQHF.

As regards this clone: Distinct nucleotide sequences in the sample also encode this CDR3. The V and J genes are TRBV5-1 and TRBJ2-7; D might be TRBD1 (6 bases). The CDR3 loop spans 14 amino acids. Trimming pared 0 bases from V and 2 bases from J, leaving 9 bases between. The germline V gene has CDR1 SGHRS and CDR2 YFSETQ. CDR3: CASSLVTGTYEQYF. The CDR3, as DNA: TGCGCCAGCAGCTTGGTTACAGGGACCTACGAGCAGTACTTC.

The count of this clone is one. The chain couples TRBV7-6 to TRBJ1-1, with D tentatively TRBD1 (5 bases). Trimming shortened V by 3 bases and J by 1 base, and 6 bases separated the two germline ends. The CDR3 runs 13 residues. Germline V gene data show CDR1 as SGHVS and CDR2 as FNYEAQ. CDR3 sequence reads: CASSFQGNTEAFF. For the CDR3, the DNA is TGTGCCAGCAGCTTTCAGGGGAACACTGAAGCTTTCTTT.

The rearrangement links TRBV5-1 to TRBJ2-5; D may be TRBD1 or TRBD2 (6 bases each). This CDR3 has 15 residues. V was trimmed by 5 bases and J by 7 bases, leaving 21 bases between them. Germline V lookup: CDR1 SGHRS, CDR2 YFSETQ. CDR3 coding DNA: TGCGCCAGCAGACCACTAGAGGAGGGGGTACGGACCCAGTACTTC. Residues: CASRPLEEGVRTQYF.

This clone occurred once. CDR3 loop: CASSVEGQLYNEQFF. The DNA of the CDR3 is TGTGCCAGCAGCGTAGAAGGACAGCTATACAATGAGCAGTTCTTC. The chain uses TRBV9 and TRBJ2-1; D may be TRBD1 (6 bases). The germline gives CDR1 SGDLS, CDR2 YYNGEE. V was clipped by 0 bases and J by 4 bases, with 11 bases between them. This CDR3 has 15 amino acids. Based on the CDR3 plus reference TRBV9 and TRBJ2-1, the full variable domain is DSGVTQTPKHLITATGQRVTLRCSPRSGDLSVYWYQQSLDQGLQFLIQYYNGEERAKGNILERFSAQQFPDLHSELNLSSLELGDSALYFCASSVEGQLYNEQFFGPGTRLTVL.

Turning to this clone: The same CDR3 is also encoded by other DNA sequences in this sample. The V gene is TRBV28, the J gene TRBJ2-6; no clear D. Per the germline V gene, CDR1 is MDHEN and CDR2 is SYDVKM. The CDR3 has 15 residues. The ends were cut back, 2 bases at V and 0 bases at J, with 5 bases in the middle. The CDR3, as DNA: TGTGCCAGCAGTTTACCCGGCTCTGGGGCCAACGTCCTGACTTTC. Amino acid sequence: CASSLPGSGANVLTF.

This clone has just one count. J is TRBJ1-5 and V is TRBV28; D perhaps matches TRBD1 (6 bases). The CDR3 length is 11 residues. The V gene lost 11 bases and the J gene lost 4 bases, with 9 bases spanning the gap. Germline lookup yields CDR1 MDHEN and CDR2 SYDVKM. DNA of the CDR3: TGTGCCGCAGGGGTTAATCAGCCCCAGCATTTT. Translating it yields CAAGVNQPQHF.

In nucleotides, the CDR3 is TGTGCCAGCAGTGAGGGACAATATAATTCACCCCTCCACTTT. As protein: CASSEGQYNSPLHF. J is TRBJ1-6 and V is TRBV25-1; D is perhaps TRBD1 (6 bases). The CDR3 length is 14 residues. CDR1 and CDR2 (germline): MGHDK, SYGVNS. Trimming took off 3 bases at V and 4 bases at J, with 7 bases between the two ends.